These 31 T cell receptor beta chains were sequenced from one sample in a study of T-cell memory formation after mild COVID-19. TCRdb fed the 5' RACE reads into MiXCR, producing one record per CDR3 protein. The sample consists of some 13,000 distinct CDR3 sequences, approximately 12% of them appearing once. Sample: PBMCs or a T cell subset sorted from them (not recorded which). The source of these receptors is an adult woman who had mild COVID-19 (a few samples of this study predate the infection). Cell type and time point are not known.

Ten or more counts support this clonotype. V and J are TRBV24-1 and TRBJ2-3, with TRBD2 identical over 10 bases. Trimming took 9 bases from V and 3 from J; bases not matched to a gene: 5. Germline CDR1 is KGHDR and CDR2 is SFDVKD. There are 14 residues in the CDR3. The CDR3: CATRPSGSTDTQYF. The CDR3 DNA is TGTGCCACCCGCCCTAGCGGGAGTACAGATACGCAGTATTTT.

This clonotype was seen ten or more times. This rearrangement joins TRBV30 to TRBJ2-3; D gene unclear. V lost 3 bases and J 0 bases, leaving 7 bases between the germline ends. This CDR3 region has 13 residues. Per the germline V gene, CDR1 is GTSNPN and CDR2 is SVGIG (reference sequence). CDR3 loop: CAWRQKSTDTQYF. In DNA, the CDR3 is TGTGCCTGGAGACAGAAAAGCACAGATACGCAGTATTTT.

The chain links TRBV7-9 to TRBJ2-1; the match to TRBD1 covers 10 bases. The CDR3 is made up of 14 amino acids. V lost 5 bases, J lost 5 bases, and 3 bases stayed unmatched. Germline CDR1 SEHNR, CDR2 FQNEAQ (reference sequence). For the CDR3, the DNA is TGTGCCAGCAGCCGGGACAGGGGTGACAATGAGCAGTTCTTC. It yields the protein CASSRDRGDNEQFF. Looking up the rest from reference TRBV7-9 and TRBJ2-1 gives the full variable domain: DTGVSQNPRHKITKRGQNVTFRCDPISEHNRLYWYRQTLGQGPEFLTYFQNEAQLEKSRLLSDRFSAERPKGSFSTLEIQRTEQGDSAMYLCASSRDRGDNEQFFGPGTRLTVL.

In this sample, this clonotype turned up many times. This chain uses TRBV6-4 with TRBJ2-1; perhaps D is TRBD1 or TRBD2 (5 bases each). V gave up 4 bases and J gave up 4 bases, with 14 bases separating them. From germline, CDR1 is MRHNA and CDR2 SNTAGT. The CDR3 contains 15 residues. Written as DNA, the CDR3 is TGTGCCAGCAGTGTCGCGAGGGGCCCTTACAATGAGCAGTTCTTC. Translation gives CASSVARGPYNEQFF.

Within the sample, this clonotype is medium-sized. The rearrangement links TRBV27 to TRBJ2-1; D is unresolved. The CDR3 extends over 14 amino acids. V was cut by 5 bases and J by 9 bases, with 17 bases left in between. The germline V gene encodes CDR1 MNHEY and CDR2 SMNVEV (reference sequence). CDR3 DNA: TGTGCCAGCAGTCATAGTGCATGGGAAAGTGAGCAGTTCTTC. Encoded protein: CASSHSAWESEQFF.

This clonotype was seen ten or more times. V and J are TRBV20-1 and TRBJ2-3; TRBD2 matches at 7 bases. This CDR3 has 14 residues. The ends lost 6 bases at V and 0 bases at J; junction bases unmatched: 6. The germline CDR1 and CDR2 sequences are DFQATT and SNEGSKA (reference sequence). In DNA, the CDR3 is TGCAGTGCCACCAGCGGGGTTAGCACAGATACGCAGTATTTT. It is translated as CSATSGVSTDTQYF.

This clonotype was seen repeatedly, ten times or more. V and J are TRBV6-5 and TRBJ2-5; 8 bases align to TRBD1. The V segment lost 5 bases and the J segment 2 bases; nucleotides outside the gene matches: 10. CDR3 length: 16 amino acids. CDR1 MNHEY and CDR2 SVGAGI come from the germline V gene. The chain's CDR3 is CASSQDLRQGQETQYF. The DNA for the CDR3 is TGTGCCAGCAGTCAAGACCTAAGACAGGGGCAAGAGACCCAGTACTTC.

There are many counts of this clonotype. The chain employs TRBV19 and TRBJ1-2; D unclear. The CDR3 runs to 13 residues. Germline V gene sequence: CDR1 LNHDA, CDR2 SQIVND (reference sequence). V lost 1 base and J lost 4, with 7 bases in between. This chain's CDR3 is CASSIGVSYGYTF. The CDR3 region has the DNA TGTGCCAGTAGTATAGGGGTGTCCTATGGCTACACCTTC.

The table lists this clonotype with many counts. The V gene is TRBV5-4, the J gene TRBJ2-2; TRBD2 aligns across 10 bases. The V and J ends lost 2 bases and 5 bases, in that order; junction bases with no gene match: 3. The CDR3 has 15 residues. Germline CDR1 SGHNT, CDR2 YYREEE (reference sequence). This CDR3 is CASSLPGLATGELFF. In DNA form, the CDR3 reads TGTGCCAGCAGCTTACCGGGACTAGCGACCGGGGAGCTGTTTTTT.

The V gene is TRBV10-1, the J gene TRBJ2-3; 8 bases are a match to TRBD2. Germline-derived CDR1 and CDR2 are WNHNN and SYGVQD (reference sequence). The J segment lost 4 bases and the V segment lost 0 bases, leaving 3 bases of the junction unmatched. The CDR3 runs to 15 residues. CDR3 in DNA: TGCGCCAGCAGTGAGTCGACGGGGGGGGCAGATACGCAGTATTTT. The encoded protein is CASSESTGGADTQYF.

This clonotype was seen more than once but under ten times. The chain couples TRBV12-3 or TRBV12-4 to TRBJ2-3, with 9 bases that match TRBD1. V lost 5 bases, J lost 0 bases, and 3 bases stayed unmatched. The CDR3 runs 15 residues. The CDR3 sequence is CASSGQGISTDTQYF. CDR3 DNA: TGTGCCAGCAGTGGACAGGGGATCAGCACAGATACGCAGTATTTT.

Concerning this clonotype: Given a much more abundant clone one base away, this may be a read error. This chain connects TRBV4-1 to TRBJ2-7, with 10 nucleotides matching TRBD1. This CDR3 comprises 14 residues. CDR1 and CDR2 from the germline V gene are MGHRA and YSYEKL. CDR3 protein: CVSSPRQGADEEYF. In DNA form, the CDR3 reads TGCGTCAGCAGCCCCCGACAGGGGGCCGACGAGGAGTACTTC.

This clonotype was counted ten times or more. The CDR3 sequence: CASSLIAGVSGDEQYF. The CDR3 nucleotides are TGTGCCAGCAGCTTAATAGCGGGAGTATCGGGTGACGAGCAGTACTTC. J is TRBJ2-7 and V is TRBV7-2; the match to TRBD2 covers 9 bases. Trimming took 2 bases from V and 5 from J; bases not matched to a gene: 10. The CDR3 loop spans 16 amino acids. Germline lookup yields CDR1 SGHTA and CDR2 FQGNSA.

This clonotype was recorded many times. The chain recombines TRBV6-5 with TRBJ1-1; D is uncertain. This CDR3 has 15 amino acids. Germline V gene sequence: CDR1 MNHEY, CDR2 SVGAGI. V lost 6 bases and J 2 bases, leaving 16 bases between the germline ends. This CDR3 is CASSPRLMDNTEAFF. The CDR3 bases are TGTGCCAGCAGCCCCCGCCTTATGGACAACACTGAAGCTTTCTTT.

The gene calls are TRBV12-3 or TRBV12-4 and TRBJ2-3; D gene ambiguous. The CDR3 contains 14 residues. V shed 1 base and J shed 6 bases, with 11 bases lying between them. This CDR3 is CASSLGFGPDTQYF. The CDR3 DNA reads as TGTGCCAGCAGTTTAGGGTTCGGGCCGGATACGCAGTATTTT.

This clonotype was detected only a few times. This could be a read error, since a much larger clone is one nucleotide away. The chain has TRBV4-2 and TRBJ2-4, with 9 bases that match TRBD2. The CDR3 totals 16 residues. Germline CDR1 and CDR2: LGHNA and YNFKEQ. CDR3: CASSQVVAGVGNSQYF. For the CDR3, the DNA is TGTGCCAGCAGCCAAGTTGTAGCGGGAGTAGGGAACAGTCAGTACTTC.

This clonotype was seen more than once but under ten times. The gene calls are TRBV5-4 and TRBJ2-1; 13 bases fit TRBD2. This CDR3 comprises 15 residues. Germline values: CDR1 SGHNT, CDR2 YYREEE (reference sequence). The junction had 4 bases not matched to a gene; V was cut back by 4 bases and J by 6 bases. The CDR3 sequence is CASSLTSGGFNEQFF. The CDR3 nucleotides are TGTGCCAGCAGCCTGACTAGCGGGGGGTTCAATGAGCAGTTCTTC.

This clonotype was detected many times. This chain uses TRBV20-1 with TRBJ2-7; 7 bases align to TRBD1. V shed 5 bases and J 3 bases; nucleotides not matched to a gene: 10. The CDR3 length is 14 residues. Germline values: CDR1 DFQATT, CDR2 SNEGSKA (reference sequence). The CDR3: CSAPEQGTIYEQYF. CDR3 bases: TGCAGTGCTCCTGAACAGGGGACAATCTACGAGCAGTACTTC.

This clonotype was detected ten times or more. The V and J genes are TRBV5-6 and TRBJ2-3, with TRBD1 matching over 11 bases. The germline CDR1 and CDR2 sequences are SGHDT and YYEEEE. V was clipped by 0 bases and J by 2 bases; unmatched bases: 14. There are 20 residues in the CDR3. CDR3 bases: TGTGCCAGCAGCTTGGCCGGACAGGGGGCGGCCCGCCGCACCACAGATACGCAGTATTTT. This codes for CASSLAGQGAARRTTDTQYF.

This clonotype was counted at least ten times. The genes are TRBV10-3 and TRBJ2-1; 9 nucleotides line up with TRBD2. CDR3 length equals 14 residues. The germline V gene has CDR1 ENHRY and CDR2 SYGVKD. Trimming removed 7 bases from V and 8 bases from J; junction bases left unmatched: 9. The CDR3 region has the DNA TGTGCCATCAAGGCGGGGGGGCTGTCCGATGAGCAGTTCTTC. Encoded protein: CAIKAGGLSDEQFF.

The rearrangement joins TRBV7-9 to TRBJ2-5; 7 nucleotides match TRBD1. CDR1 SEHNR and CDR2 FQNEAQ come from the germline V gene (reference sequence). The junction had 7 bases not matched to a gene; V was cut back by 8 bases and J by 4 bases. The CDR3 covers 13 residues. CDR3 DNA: TGTGCCAGCTTACAGGGGCCGCTAGAGACCCAGTACTTC. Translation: CASLQGPLETQYF.

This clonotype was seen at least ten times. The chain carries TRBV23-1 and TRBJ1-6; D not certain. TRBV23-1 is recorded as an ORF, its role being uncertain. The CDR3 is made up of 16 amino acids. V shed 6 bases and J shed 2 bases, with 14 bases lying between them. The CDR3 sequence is CASSQPDRPYNSPLHF. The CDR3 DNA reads TGCGCCAGCAGCCAGCCCGATCGGCCCTATAATTCACCCCTCCACTTT.

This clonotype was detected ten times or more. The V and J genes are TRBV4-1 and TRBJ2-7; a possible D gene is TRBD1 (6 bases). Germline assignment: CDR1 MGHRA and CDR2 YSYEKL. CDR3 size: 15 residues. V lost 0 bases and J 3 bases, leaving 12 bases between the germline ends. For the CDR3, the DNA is TGCGCCAGCAGCCAAGAGGCACAGGGTAACTACGAGCAGTACTTC. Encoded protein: CASSQEAQGNYEQYF.

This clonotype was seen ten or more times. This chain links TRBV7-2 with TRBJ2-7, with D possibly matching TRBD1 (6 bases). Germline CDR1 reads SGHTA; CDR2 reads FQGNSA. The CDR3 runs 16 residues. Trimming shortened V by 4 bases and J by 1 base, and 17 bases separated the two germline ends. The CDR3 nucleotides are TGTGCCAGCAGCTCGCAGGGGATGTCGGGGTCCTACGAGCAGTACTTC. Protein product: CASSSQGMSGSYEQYF. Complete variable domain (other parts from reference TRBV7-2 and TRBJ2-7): GAGVSQSPSNKVTEKGKDVELRCDPISGHTALYWYRQSLGQGLEFLIYFQGNSAPDKSGLPSDRFSAERTGGSVSTLTIQRTQQEDSAVYLCASSSQGMSGSYEQYFGPGTRLTVT.

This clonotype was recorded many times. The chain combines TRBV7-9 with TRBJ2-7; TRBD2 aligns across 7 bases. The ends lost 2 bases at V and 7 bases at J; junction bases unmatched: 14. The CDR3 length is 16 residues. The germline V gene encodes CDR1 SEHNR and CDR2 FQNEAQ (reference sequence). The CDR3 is CASSLSQGGLEEEQYF. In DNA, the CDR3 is TGTGCCAGCAGCTTATCCCAGGGAGGACTAGAGGAAGAGCAGTACTTC.

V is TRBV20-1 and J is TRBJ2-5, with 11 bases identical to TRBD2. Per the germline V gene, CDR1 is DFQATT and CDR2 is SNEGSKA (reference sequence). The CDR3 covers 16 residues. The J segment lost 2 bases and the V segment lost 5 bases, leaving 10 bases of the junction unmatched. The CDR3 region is CSAYIVGLAVQETQYF. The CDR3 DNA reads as TGCAGTGCTTATATCGTGGGACTAGCGGTACAAGAGACCCAGTACTTC.

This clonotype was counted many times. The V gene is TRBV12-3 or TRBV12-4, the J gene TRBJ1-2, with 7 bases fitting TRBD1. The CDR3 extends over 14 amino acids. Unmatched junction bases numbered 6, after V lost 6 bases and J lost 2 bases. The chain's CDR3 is CASSRDRANYGYTF. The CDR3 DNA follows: TGTGCCAGCAGCCGCGACAGGGCAAACTATGGCTACACCTTC.

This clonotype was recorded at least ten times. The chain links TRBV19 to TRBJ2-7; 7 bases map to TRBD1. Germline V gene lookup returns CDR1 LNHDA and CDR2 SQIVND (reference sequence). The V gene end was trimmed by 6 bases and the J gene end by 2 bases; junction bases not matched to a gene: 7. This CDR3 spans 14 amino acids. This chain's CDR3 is CASSIPGTAYEQYF. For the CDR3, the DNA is TGTGCCAGTAGCATACCAGGGACAGCCTACGAGCAGTACTTC.

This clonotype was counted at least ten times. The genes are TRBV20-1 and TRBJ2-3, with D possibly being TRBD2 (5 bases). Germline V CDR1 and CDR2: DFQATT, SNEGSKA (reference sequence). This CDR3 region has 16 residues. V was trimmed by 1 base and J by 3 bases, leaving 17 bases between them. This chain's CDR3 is CSARARGPYFTDTQYF. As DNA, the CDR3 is TGCAGTGCTAGAGCGCGAGGGCCCTACTTTACAGATACGCAGTATTTT.

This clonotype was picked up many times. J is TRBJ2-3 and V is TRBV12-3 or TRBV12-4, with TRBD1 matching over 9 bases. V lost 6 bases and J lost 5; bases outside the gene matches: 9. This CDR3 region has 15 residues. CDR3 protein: CASSLDRGTGDTQYF. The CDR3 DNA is TGTGCCAGCAGCCTAGACAGGGGGACGGGAGATACGCAGTATTTT.

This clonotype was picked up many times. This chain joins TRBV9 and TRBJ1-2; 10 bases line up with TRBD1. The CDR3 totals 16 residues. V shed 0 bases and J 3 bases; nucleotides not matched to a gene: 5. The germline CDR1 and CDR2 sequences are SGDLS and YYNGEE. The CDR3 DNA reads TGTGCCAGCAGCGTAGGCCCCGGACAGGGGGACTATGGCTACACCTTC. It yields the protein CASSVGPGQGDYGYTF.